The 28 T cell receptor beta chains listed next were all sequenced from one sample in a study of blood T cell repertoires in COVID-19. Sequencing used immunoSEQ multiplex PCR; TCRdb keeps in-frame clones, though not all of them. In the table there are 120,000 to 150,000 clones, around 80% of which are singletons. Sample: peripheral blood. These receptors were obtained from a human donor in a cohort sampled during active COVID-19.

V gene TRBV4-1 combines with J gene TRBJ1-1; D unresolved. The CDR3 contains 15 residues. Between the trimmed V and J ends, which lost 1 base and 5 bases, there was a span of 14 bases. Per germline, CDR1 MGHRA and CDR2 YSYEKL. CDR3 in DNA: TGCGCCAGCAGCCAAGCGGGAGCTAGAGGTACTGAAGCTTTCTTT. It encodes CASSQAGARGTEAFF.

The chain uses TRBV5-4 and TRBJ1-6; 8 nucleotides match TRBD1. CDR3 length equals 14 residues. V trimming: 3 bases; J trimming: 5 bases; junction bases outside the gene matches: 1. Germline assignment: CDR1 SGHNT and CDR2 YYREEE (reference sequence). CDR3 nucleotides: TGTGCCAGCAGCTCAGGGGGCAATAATTCACCCCTCCACTTT. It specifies CASSSGGNNSPLHF.

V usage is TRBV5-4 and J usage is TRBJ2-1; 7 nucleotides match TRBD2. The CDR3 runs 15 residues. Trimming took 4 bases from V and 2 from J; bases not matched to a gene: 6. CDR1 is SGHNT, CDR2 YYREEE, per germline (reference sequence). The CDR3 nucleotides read TGTGCCAGCAGCCCCGGGAGGCAGACCTACAATGAGCAGTTCTTC. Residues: CASSPGRQTYNEQFF.

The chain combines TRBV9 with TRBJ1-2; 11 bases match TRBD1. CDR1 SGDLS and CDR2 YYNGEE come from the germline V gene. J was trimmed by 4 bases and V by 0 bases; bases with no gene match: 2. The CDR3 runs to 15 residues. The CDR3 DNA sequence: TGTGCCAGCAGCGTAGGGACAGGGGGCGCCTATGGCTACACCTTC. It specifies CASSVGTGGAYGYTF.

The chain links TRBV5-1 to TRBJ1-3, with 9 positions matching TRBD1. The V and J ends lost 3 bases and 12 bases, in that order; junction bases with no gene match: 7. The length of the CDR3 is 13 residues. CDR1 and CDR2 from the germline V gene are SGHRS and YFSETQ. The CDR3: CASSSTGGRVIYF. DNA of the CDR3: TGCGCCAGCAGCTCGACAGGGGGTAGGGTCATATATTTT. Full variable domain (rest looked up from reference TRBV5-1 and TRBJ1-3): KAGVTQTPRYLIKTRGQQVTLSCSPISGHRSVSWYQQTPGQGLQFLFEYFSETQRNKGNFPGRFSGRQFSNSRSEMNVSTLELGDSALYLCASSSTGGRVIYFGEGSWLTVV.

For the CDR3, the DNA is TGTGCCAGCAGCTTGGCTAGCGGGGGCGCAGATACGCAGTATTTT. It is translated as CASSLASGGADTQYF. The chain has TRBV3-1 (or the pseudogene TRBV3-2) and TRBJ2-3; 10 bases are a match to TRBD2. CDR1 LGHDT and CDR2 YNNKEL come from the germline V gene (reference sequence). This CDR3 has 15 amino acids. V lost 5 bases, J lost 4 bases, and 6 bases stayed unmatched.

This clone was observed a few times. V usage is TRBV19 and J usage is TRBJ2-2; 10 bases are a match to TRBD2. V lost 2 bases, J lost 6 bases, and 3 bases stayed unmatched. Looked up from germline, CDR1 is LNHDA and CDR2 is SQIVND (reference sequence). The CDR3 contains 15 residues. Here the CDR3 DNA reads TGTGCCAGTAGTATATCTCTAGCGGGGGCCGGGGAGCTGTTTTTT. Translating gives CASSISLAGAGELFF.

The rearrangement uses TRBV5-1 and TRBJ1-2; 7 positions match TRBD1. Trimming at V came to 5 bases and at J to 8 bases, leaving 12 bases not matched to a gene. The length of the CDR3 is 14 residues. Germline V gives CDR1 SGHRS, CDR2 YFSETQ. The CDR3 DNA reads TGCGCCAGCAGTTACGGGACAGAAGTAACCGGCTACACCTTC. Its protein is CASSYGTEVTGYTF. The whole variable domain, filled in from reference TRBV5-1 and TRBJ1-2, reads KAGVTQTPRYLIKTRGQQVTLSCSPISGHRSVSWYQQTPGQGLQFLFEYFSETQRNKGNFPGRFSGRQFSNSRSEMNVSTLELGDSALYLCASSYGTEVTGYTFGSGTRLTVV.

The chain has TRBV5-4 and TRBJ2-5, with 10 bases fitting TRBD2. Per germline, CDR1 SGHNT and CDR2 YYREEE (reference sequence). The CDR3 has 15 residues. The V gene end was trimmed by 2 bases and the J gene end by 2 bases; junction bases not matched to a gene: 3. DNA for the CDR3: TGTGCCAGCAGCTTTGCTAGCGGGGGACAAGAGACCCAGTACTTC. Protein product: CASSFASGGQETQYF.

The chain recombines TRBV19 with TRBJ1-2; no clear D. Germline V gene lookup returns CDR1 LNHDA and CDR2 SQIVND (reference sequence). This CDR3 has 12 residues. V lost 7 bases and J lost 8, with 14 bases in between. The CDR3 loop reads CASTLGGRGYTF. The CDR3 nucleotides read TGTGCCAGTACCCTGGGAGGTCGGGGCTACACCTTC.

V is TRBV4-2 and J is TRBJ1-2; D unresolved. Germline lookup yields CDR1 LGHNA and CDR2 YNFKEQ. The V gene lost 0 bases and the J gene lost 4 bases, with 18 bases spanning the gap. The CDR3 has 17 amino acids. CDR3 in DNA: TGTGCCAGCAGCCAAGATCTAAGGCAGGCCCACGGCTATGGCTACACCTTC. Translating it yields CASSQDLRQAHGYGYTF.

The CDR3 is CATSRERIENTEAFF. The CDR3 DNA follows: TGTGCCACCAGCAGAGAGAGGATCGAGAACACTGAAGCTTTCTTT. The chain is built from TRBV15 and TRBJ1-1, with no clear D. Between the trimmed V and J ends, which lost 0 bases and 1 base, there was a span of 9 bases. In germline, CDR1 is LNHNV, CDR2 YYDKDF (reference sequence). The CDR3 covers 15 residues.

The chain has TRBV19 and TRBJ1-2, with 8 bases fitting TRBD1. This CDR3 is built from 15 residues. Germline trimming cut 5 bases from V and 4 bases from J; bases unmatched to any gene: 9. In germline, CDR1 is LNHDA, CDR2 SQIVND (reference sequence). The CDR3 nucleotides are TGTGCCAGTAGTGTCCTCCAGGGGGCCGGCTATGGCTACACCTTC. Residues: CASSVLQGAGYGYTF.

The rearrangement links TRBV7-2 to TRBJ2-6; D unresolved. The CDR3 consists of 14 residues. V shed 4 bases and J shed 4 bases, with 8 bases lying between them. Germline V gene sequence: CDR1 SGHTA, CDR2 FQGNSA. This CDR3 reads CASSSSVGANVLTF. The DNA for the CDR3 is TGTGCCAGCAGCTCCAGCGTGGGGGCCAACGTCCTGACTTTC.

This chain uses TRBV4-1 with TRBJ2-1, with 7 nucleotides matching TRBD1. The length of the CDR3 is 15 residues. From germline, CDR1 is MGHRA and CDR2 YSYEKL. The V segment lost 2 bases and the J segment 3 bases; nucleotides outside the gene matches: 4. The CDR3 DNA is TGCGCCAGCAGCCAATCGGGACAGAGCTACAATGAGCAGTTCTTC. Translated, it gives CASSQSGQSYNEQFF.

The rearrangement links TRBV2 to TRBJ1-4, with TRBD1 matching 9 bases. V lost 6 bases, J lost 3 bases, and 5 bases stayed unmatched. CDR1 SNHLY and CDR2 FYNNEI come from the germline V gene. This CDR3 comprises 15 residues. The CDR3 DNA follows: TGTGCCAGCAGCGGACAGGGGTTACCTAATGAAAAACTGTTTTTT. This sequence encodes CASSGQGLPNEKLFF.

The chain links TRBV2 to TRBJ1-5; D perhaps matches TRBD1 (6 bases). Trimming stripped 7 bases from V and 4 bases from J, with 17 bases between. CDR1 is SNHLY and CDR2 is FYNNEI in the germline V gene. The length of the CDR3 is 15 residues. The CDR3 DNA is TGTGCCAGCAATGGAGGGGGGGGTTCGAATCAGCCCCAGCATTTT. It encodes CASNGGGGSNQPQHF.

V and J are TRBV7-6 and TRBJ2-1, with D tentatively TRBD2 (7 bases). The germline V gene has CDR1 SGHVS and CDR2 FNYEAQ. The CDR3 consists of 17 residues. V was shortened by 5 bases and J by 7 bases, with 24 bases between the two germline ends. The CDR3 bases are TGTGCCAGCAGCCCCGTCTCGGCGGGGGTAAGGGGGAATGAGCAGTTCTTC. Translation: CASSPVSAGVRGNEQFF. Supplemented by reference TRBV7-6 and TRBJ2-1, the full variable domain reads GAGVSQSPRYKVTKRGQDVALRCDPISGHVSLYWYRQALGQGPEFLTYFNYEAQQDKSGLPNDRFSAERPEGSISTLTIQRTEQRDSAMYRCASSPVSAGVRGNEQFFGPGTRLTVL.

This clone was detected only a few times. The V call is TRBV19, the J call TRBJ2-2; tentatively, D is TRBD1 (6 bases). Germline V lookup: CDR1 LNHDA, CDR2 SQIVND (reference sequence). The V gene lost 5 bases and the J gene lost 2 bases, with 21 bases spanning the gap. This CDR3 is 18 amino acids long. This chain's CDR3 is CASSPPSLTGSNTGELFF. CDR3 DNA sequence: TGTGCCAGTAGTCCACCTTCTTTGACAGGATCAAACACCGGGGAGCTGTTTTTT. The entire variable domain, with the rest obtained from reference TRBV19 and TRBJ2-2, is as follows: DGGITQSPKYLFRKEGQNVTLSCEQNLNHDAMYWYRQDPGQGLRLIYYSQIVNDFQKGDIAEGYSVSREKKESFPLTVTSAQKNPTAFYLCASSPPSLTGSNTGELFFGEGSRLTVL.

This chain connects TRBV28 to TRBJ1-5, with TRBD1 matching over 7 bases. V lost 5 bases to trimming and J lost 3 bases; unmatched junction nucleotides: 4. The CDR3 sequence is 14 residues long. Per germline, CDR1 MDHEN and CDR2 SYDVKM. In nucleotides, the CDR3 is TGTGCCAGCAGTCGGGACAGCTCCAATCAGCCCCAGCATTTT. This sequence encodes CASSRDSSNQPQHF.

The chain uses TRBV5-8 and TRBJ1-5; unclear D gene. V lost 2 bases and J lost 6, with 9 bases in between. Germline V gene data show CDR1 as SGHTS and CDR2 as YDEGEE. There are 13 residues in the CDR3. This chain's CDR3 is CASSFRVPQPQHF. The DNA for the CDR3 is TGTGCCAGCAGCTTTCGGGTTCCTCAGCCCCAGCATTTT.

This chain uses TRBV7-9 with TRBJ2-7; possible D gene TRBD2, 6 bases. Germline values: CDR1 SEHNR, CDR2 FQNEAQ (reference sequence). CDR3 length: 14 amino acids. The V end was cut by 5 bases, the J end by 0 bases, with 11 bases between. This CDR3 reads CASSRGGASYEQYF. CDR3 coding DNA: TGTGCCAGCAGCCGTGGCGGGGCCTCCTACGAGCAGTACTTC.

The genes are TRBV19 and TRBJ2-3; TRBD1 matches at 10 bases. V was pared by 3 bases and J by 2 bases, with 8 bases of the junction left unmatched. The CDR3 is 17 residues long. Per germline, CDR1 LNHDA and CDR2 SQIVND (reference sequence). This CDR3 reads CASSIGDRGGPTDTQYF. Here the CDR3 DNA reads TGTGCCAGTAGTATTGGGGACAGGGGTGGTCCCACAGATACGCAGTATTTT.

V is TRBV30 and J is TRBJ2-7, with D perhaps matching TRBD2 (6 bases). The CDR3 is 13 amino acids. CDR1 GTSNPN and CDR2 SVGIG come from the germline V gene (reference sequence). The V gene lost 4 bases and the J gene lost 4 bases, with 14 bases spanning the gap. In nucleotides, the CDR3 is TGTGCCTGGACTTTCGCGGGGCCATACGAGCAGTACTTC. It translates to CAWTFAGPYEQYF.

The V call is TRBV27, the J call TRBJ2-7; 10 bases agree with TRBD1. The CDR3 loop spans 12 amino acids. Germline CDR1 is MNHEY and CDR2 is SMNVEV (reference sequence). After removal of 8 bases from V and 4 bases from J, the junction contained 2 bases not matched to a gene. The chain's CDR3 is CASGTGAYEQYF. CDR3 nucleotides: TGTGCCAGCGGGACAGGGGCGTACGAGCAGTACTTC.

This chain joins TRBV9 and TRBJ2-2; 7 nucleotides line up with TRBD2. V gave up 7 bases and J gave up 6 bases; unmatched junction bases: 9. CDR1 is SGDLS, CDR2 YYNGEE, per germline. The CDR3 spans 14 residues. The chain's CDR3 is CASSRGEVSGELFF. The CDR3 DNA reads TGTGCCAGCTCTCGGGGGGAGGTTTCCGGGGAGCTGTTTTTT.

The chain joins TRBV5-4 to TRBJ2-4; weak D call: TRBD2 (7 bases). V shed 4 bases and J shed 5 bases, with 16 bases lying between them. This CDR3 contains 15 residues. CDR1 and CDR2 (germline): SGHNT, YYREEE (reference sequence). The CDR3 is CASSAGAGRQNIQYF. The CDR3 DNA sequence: TGTGCCAGCAGCGCGGGGGCAGGTCGTCAAAACATTCAGTACTTC.

The CDR3 DNA reads as TGTGCCAGCAGCCCGGGACTAGTGTGGGGCGAGCAGTACTTC. Translating it yields CASSPGLVWGEQYF. The chain recombines TRBV9 with TRBJ2-7; 8 positions agree with TRBD2. CDR3 length: 14 amino acids. Germline-derived CDR1 and CDR2 are SGDLS and YYNGEE. V shed 4 bases, J shed 6 bases, and the junction held 9 bases outside the gene matches.